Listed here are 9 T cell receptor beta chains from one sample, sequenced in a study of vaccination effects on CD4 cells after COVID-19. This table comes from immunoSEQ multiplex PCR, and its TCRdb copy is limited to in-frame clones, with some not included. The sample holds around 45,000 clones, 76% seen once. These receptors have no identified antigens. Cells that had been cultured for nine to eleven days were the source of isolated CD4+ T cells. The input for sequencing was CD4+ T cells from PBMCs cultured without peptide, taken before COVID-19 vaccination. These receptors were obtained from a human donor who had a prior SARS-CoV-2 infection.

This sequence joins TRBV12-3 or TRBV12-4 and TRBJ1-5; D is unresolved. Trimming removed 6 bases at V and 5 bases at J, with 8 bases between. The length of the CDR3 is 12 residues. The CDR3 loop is CASSRVDQPQHF. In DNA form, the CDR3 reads TGTGCCAGCAGCCGGGTTGATCAGCCCCAGCATTTT.

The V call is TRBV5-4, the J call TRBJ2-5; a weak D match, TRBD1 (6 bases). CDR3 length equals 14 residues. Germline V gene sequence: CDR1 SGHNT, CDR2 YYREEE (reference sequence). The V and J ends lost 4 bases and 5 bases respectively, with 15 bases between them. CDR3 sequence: CASSGSWGQETQYF. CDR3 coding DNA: TGTGCCAGCAGCGGATCGTGGGGGCAGGAGACCCAGTACTTC.

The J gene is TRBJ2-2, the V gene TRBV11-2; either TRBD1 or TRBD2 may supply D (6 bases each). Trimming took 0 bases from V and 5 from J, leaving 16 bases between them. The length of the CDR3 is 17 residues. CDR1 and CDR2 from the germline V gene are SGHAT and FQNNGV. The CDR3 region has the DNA TGTGCCAGCAGCTTAGATCTCTTGGCGGGACAAACCGGGGAGCTGTTTTTT. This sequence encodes CASSLDLLAGQTGELFF.

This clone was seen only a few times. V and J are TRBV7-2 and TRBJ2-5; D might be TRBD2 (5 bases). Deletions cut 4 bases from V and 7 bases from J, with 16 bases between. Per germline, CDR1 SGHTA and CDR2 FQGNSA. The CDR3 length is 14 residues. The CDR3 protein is CASSSVGESGTQYF. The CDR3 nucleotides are TGTGCCAGCAGCTCTGTTGGGGAGTCAGGGACCCAGTACTTC.

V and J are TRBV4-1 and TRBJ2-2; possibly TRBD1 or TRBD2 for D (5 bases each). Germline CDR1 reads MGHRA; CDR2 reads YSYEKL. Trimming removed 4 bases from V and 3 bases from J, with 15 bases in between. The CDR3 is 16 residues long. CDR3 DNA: TGCGCCAGCAGCCTACAGTGGGGGACGGACACCGGGGAGCTGTTTTTT. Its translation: CASSLQWGTDTGELFF.

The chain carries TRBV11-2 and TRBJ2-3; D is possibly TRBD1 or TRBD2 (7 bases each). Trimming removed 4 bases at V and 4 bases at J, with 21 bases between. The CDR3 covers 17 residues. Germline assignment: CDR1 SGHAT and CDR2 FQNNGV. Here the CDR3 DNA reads TGTGCCAGCAGCTCAACCCCCCAGGGGGAGGGCGCAGATACGCAGTATTTT. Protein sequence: CASSSTPQGEGADTQYF. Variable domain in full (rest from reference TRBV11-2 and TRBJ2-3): EAGVAQSPRYKIIEKRQSVAFWCNPISGHATLYWYQQILGQGPKLLIQFQNNGVVDDSQLPKDRFSAERLKGVDSTLKIQPAKLEDSAVYLCASSSTPQGEGADTQYFGPGTRLTVL.

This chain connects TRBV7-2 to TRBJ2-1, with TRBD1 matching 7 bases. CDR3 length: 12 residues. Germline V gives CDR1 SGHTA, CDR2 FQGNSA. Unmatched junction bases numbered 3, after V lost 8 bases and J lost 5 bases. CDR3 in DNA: TGTGCCAGCGACAGGGACCACAATGAGCAGTTCTTC. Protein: CASDRDHNEQFF.

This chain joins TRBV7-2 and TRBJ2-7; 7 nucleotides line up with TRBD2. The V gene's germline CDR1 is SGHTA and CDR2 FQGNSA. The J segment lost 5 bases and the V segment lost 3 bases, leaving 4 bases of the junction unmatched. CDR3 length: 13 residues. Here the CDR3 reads CASSLASGDEQYF. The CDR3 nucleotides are TGTGCCAGCAGCTTGGCTAGCGGAGACGAGCAGTACTTC. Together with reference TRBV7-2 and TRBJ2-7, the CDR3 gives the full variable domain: GAGVSQSPSNKVTEKGKDVELRCDPISGHTALYWYRQSLGQGLEFLIYFQGNSAPDKSGLPSDRFSAERTGGSVSTLTIQRTQQEDSAVYLCASSLASGDEQYFGPGTRLTVT.

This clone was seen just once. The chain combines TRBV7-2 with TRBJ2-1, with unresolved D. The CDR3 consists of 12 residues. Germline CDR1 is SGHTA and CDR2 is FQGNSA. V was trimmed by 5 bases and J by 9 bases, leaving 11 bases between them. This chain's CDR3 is CASSLRAAEQFF. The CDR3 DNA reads TGTGCCAGCAGCCTGCGAGCTGCTGAGCAGTTCTTC.